The 20 T cell receptor beta chains listed next were all sequenced from one sample in a study of blood T cell repertoires in COVID-19. Sequencing used immunoSEQ multiplex PCR; TCRdb keeps in-frame clones, though not all of them. Of 300,000 to 350,000 clones in the sample, about 86% were seen once. The source material was PBMCs or T cells enriched from blood (not recorded which). These receptors were taken from a woman in her forties with acute COVID-19.

V gene TRBV28 combines with J gene TRBJ2-2, with 7 bases identical to TRBD2. The CDR3 covers 18 residues. Germline trimming cut 6 bases from V and 3 bases from J; bases unmatched to any gene: 16. The germline CDR1 and CDR2 sequences are MDHEN and SYDVKM. The CDR3: CASSLLAPTKRYTGELFF. The CDR3 region has the DNA TGTGCCAGCAGCTTACTAGCGCCAACGAAGAGGTACACCGGGGAGCTGTTTTTT.

The rearrangement links TRBV5-6 to TRBJ2-5; the match to TRBD1 covers 10 bases. Germline V gene lookup returns CDR1 SGHDT and CDR2 YYEEEE. V shed 4 bases and J 5 bases; nucleotides not matched to a gene: 8. There are 15 residues in the CDR3. The CDR3: CASSTRDRGGETQYF. The CDR3 DNA follows: TGTGCCAGCAGCACCCGGGACAGGGGTGGGGAGACCCAGTACTTC.

This clone occurred once. The CDR3 sequence: CASSEALTEQLNQPQHF. The CDR3 coding sequence is TGTGCCAGCAGTGAAGCGCTTACCGAGCAACTCAATCAGCCCCAGCATTTT. The chain links TRBV2 to TRBJ1-5; no clear D gene. The ends were cut back, 0 bases at V and 3 bases at J, with 15 bases in the middle. Looked up from germline, CDR1 is SNHLY and CDR2 is FYNNEI. The CDR3 consists of 17 residues. The full variable domain, its missing parts supplied by reference TRBV2 and TRBJ1-5, is EPEVTQTPSHQVTQMGQEVILRCVPISNHLYFYWYRQILGQKVEFLVSFYNNEISEKSEIFDDQFSVERPDGSNFTLKIRSTKLEDSAMYFCASSEALTEQLNQPQHFGDGTRLSIL.

Concerning this clone: Other DNA sequences within the sample encode an identical CDR3. The rearrangement joins TRBV5-1 to TRBJ1-3; no definite D call. From germline, CDR1 is SGHRS and CDR2 YFSETQ. V lost 0 bases, J lost 0 bases, and 7 bases lay in between. The CDR3 has 15 amino acids. CDR3 DNA: TGCGCCAGCAGCTTGGCCGGGATCTCTGGAAACACCATATATTTT. This gives the protein CASSLAGISGNTIYF.

The chain links TRBV9 to TRBJ2-1, with D tentatively TRBD2 (5 bases). Trimming shortened V by 2 bases and J by 1 base, and 13 bases separated the two germline ends. The CDR3 is 16 amino acids. CDR1 and CDR2 from the germline V gene are SGDLS and YYNGEE. CDR3 loop: CASSVGGSASYNEQFF. The CDR3 coding sequence is TGTGCCAGCAGCGTTGGTGGGAGTGCATCCTACAATGAGCAGTTCTTC.

DNA of the CDR3: TGTGCCAGCAGCCCGATTCTAGCTCCTACAGGGAATGAGCAGTTCTTC. As protein: CASSPILAPTGNEQFF. This chain connects TRBV11-2 to TRBJ2-1; weak D call: TRBD1 (6 bases). Trimming removed 5 bases at V and 7 bases at J, with 21 bases between. This CDR3 has 16 amino acids. Germline CDR1 SGHAT, CDR2 FQNNGV.

The chain joins TRBV5-1 to TRBJ2-3, with 8 bases matching TRBD2. The CDR3 runs 15 residues. CDR1 and CDR2 from the germline V gene are SGHRS and YFSETQ. Germline trimming cut 0 bases from V and 8 bases from J; bases unmatched to any gene: 8. The CDR3 sequence: CASSLAERAGVTQYF. CDR3 nucleotide sequence: TGCGCCAGCAGCTTGGCCGAAAGAGCGGGGGTTACGCAGTATTTT.

The chain combines TRBV14 with TRBJ2-7, with D possibly matching TRBD1 (6 bases). V was clipped by 1 base and J by 12 bases, with 13 bases between them. CDR1 and CDR2 (germline): SGHDN, FVKESK. This CDR3 contains 12 residues. CDR3 protein: CASSQVGTKPYF. The CDR3 coding sequence is TGTGCCAGCAGCCAAGTCGGGACAAAGCCGTACTTC.

A note on this clone: Other DNA sequences from this sample encode an identical CDR3 as well. CDR3 DNA: TGTGCCAGTAGTATAGGAAGGGGGAACACTGAAGCTTTCTTT. The encoded protein is CASSIGRGNTEAFF. This chain connects TRBV19 to TRBJ1-1; a weak D match, TRBD1 (5 bases). The CDR3 runs to 14 residues. V dropped 1 base and J dropped 1 base, with 7 bases sitting between them. Germline V gene sequence: CDR1 LNHDA, CDR2 SQIVND (reference sequence).

This clone showed up just once. The chain employs TRBV9 and TRBJ2-1; TRBD2 aligns across 8 bases. The CDR3 consists of 17 residues. CDR1 is SGDLS and CDR2 is YYNGEE in the germline V gene. The J segment lost 0 bases and the V segment lost 4 bases, leaving 9 bases of the junction unmatched. The CDR3 DNA sequence: TGTGCCAGCAGCCGACAAGCGGGGGCGAACTCCTACAATGAGCAGTTCTTC. Amino acids: CASSRQAGANSYNEQFF.

V and J are TRBV7-2 and TRBJ2-7; D unresolved. The V and J ends lost 6 bases and 4 bases respectively, with 13 bases between them. The CDR3 runs 13 residues. Germline V gene data show CDR1 as SGHTA and CDR2 as FQGNSA. The CDR3 loop is CASRPAPGYEQYF. CDR3 bases: TGTGCCAGCAGACCGGCCCCGGGTTACGAGCAGTACTTC.

This chain uses TRBV7-2 with TRBJ2-4, with 7 bases that match TRBD1. The CDR3 length is 15 residues. The junction had 6 bases not matched to a gene; V was cut back by 5 bases and J by 2 bases. Germline CDR1 reads SGHTA; CDR2 reads FQGNSA. CDR3 coding DNA: TGTGCCAGCAGCATGACAGGGAACCCCAAAAACATTCAGTACTTC. It specifies CASSMTGNPKNIQYF.

This clone came up a few times. The chain joins TRBV5-8 to TRBJ2-1; 10 nucleotides line up with TRBD2. Germline loops: CDR1 SGHTS, CDR2 YDEGEE. This CDR3 comprises 14 residues. J lost 8 bases, V lost 4 bases, and 6 bases had no gene match. CDR3 in DNA: TGTGCCAGCAGCCGTCAGCGGGGGGGCTATGAGCAGTTCTTC. Amino acid sequence: CASSRQRGGYEQFF.

The chain combines TRBV5-6 with TRBJ1-3; the D is unclear. Looked up from germline, CDR1 is SGHDT and CDR2 is YYEEEE. This CDR3 is built from 13 residues. The ends were cut back, 6 bases at V and 4 bases at J, with 11 bases in the middle. In DNA, the CDR3 is TGTGCCAGCACCCACAGTGGCGGAAACACCATATATTTT. It encodes CASTHSGGNTIYF.

This clone has only one observation. CDR3 region: CASSFTGTGTYNEQFF. The CDR3 DNA sequence: TGTGCCAGCAGCTTTACCGGGACAGGGACCTACAATGAGCAGTTCTTC. The chain couples TRBV11-3 to TRBJ2-1; 9 positions match TRBD1. There are 16 residues in the CDR3. Germline CDR1 and CDR2: SGHNT and YENEEA. V shed 3 bases, J shed 2 bases, and the junction held 5 bases outside the gene matches.

Here the CDR3 DNA reads TGTGCCAGCAGCGTAGAGCCGGGTCGAGATCAGCCCCAGCATTTT. Protein: CASSVEPGRDQPQHF. The V and J genes are TRBV9 and TRBJ1-5; D is ambiguous. The CDR3 runs 15 residues. CDR1 is SGDLS, CDR2 YYNGEE, per germline. Between the trimmed V and J ends, which lost 0 bases and 5 bases, there was a span of 12 bases.

This chain connects TRBV4-1 to TRBJ2-4; D unresolved. V lost 1 base and J 8 bases, leaving 9 bases between the germline ends. The CDR3 runs to 13 residues. CDR1 and CDR2 (germline): MGHRA, YSYEKL. The CDR3 spells CASSQGLDYIQYF. CDR3 in DNA: TGCGCCAGCAGCCAAGGGCTCGATTACATTCAGTACTTC.

V is TRBV27 and J is TRBJ2-1; a weak D match, TRBD2 (6 bases). The CDR3 spans 16 residues. CDR1 and CDR2 (germline): MNHEY, SMNVEV (reference sequence). Trimming removed 7 bases from V and 3 bases from J, with 19 bases in between. Here the CDR3 reads CASTISGHYVYNEQFF. The CDR3 bases are TGTGCCAGCACCATAAGCGGGCACTACGTCTACAATGAGCAGTTCTTC.

This clone was seen more than once but under ten times. The chain is built from TRBV5-1 and TRBJ1-3, with D tentatively TRBD1 (5 bases). Trimming took off 4 bases at V and 2 bases at J, with 13 bases between the two ends. The germline V gene encodes CDR1 SGHRS and CDR2 YFSETQ. There are 15 residues in the CDR3. CDR3 DNA: TGCGCCAGCAGCCCTGGGGACTACCCTGGAAACACCATATATTTT. Translation: CASSPGDYPGNTIYF.

The gene calls are TRBV5-1 and TRBJ2-3; 15 bases agree with TRBD2. CDR1 is SGHRS and CDR2 is YFSETQ in the germline V gene. The CDR3 is 16 residues long. J lost 4 bases, V lost 4 bases, and 4 bases had no gene match. CDR3 amino acids: CASSTGTSGRPDTQYF. CDR3 nucleotide sequence: TGCGCCAGCAGCACAGGGACTAGCGGGAGGCCAGATACGCAGTATTTT.